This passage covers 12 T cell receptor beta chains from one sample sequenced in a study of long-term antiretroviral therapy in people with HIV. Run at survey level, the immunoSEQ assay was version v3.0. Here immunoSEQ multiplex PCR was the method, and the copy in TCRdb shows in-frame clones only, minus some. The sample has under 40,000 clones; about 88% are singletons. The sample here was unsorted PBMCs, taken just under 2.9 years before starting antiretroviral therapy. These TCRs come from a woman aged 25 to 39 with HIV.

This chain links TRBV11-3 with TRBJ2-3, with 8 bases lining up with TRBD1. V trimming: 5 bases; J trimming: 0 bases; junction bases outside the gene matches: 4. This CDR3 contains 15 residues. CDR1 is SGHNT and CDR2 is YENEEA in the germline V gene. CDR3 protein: CASSAGQGSTDTQYF. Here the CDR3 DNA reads TGTGCCAGCAGCGCCGGACAGGGAAGCACAGATACGCAGTATTTT.

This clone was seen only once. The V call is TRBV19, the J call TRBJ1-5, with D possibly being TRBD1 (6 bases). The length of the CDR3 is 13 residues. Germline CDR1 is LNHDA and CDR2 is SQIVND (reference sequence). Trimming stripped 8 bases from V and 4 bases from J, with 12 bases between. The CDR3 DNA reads TGTGCCAGTGCTAACAGGGAAAATCAGCCCCAGCATTTT. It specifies CASANRENQPQHF.

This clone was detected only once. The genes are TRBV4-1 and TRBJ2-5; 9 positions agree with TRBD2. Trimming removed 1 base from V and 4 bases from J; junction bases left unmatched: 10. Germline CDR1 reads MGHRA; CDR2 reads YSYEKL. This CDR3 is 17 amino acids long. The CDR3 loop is CASSQVLLTSGGETQYF. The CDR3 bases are TGCGCCAGCAGCCAAGTCCTATTGACTAGCGGCGGAGAGACCCAGTACTTC.

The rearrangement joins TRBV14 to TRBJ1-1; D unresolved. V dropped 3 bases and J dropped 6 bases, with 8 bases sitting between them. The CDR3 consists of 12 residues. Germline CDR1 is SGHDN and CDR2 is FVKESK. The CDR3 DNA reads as TGTGCCAGCAGCCAGATGACCGCTGAAGCTTTCTTT. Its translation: CASSQMTAEAFF.

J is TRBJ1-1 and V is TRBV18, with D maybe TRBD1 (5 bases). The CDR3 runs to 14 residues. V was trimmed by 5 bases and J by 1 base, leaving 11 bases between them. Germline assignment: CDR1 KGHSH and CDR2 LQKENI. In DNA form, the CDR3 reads TGTGCCAGCTCAACCACTGGGACGAACACTGAAGCTTTCTTT. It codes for CASSTTGTNTEAFF. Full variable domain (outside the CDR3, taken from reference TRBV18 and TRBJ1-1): NAGVMQNPRHLVRRRGQEARLRCSPMKGHSHVYWYRQLPEEGLKFMVYLQKENIIDESGMPKERFSAEFPKEGPSILRIQQVVRGDSAAYFCASSTTGTNTEAFFGQGTRLTVV.

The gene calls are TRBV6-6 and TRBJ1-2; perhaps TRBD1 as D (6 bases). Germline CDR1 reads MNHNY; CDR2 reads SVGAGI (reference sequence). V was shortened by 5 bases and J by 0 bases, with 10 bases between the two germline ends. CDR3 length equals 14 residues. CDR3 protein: CASSVDSPNYGYTF. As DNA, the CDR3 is TGTGCCAGCAGTGTGGACAGCCCTAACTATGGCTACACCTTC.

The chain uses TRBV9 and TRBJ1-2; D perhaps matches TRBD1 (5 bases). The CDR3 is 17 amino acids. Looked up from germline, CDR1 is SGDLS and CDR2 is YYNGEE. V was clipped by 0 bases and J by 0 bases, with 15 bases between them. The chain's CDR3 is CASSVDGGVSANYGYTF. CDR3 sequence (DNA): TGTGCCAGCAGCGTAGATGGGGGGGTGTCTGCTAACTATGGCTACACCTTC.

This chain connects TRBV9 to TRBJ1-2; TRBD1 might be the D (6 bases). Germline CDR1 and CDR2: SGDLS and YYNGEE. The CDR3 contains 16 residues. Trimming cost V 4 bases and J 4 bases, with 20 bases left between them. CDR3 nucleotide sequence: TGTGCCAGCAGCTCCGAGGGGGAAGGGAGAGGCTATGGCTACACCTTC. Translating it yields CASSSEGEGRGYGYTF.

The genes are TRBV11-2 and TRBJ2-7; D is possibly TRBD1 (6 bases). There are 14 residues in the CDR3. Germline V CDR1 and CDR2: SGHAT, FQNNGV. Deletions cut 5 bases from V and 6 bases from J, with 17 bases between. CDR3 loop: CASSIGGSGVEQYV. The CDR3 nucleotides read TGTGCCAGCAGCATAGGGGGTTCCGGCGTCGAGCAGTACGTC.

CDR3 sequence: CASSSREDVLFF. CDR3 bases: TGTGCCAGCAGCTCGAGGGAGGACGTACTGTTTTTT. V is TRBV9 and J is TRBJ1-4; no reliable D call. Trimming took off 4 bases at V and 13 bases at J, with 14 bases between the two ends. This CDR3 is 12 amino acids long. The germline V gene encodes CDR1 SGDLS and CDR2 YYNGEE. Together with reference TRBV9 and TRBJ1-4, the CDR3 gives the full variable domain: DSGVTQTPKHLITATGQRVTLRCSPRSGDLSVYWYQQSLDQGLQFLIQYYNGEERAKGNILERFSAQQFPDLHSELNLSSLELGDSALYFCASSSREDVLFFGSGTQLSVL.

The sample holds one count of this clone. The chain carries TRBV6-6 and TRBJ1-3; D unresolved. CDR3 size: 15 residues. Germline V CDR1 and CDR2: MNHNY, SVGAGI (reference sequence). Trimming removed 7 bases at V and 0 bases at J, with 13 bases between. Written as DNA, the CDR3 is TGTGCCAGCATGTCAGGACCGCTCTCTGGAAACACCATATATTTT. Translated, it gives CASMSGPLSGNTIYF.

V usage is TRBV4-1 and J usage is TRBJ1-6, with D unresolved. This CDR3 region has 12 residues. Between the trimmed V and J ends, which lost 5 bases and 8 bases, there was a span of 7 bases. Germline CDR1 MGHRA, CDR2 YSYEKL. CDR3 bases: TGCGCCAGCAGCGAAATTCATTCACCCCTCCACTTT. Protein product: CASSEIHSPLHF.